This entry concerns a single T cell receptor (beta chain). Its specificity is not known. The data are from a study of blood T cells in healthy people across ages. Study details: Roughly one uniquely barcoded beta molecule per two T cells was captured.

It was with a sample-barcoded 5' primer and a J-beta primer mix that a second PCR of roughly 7 to 12 cycles was run. Each TCR beta cDNA got a 12-nucleotide random molecular identifier. Sequencing of every sample gave 2.5 million or more CDR3-containing paired-end reads. In TCRdb, the 5' RACE reads were re-called with MiXCR into one record per CDR3 protein. The sample contains just under 550,000 distinct CDR3 sequences, 24% of which appear only once. The ends lost 6 bases at V and 10 bases at J; junction bases unmatched: 8. The V gene's germline CDR1 is MNHEY and CDR2 SVGEGT. The CDR3 runs 15 residues. Whole-study results and caveats: Age advanced and TCR beta diversity per million T cells fell, roughly linearly.

These data were likewise used in another study, on T cells of mothers and their children.

The sequencing sample was made of blood. J is TRBJ2-1 and V is TRBV6-2 or TRBV6-3; TRBD2 matches 14 bases. The receptor's source is a boy younger than 18 in good health. The CDR3, as DNA: TGTGCCAGCAGGGACCGACTAGCGGGAGGGGGCGAGCAGTTCTTC. It specifies CASRDRLAGGGEQFF.